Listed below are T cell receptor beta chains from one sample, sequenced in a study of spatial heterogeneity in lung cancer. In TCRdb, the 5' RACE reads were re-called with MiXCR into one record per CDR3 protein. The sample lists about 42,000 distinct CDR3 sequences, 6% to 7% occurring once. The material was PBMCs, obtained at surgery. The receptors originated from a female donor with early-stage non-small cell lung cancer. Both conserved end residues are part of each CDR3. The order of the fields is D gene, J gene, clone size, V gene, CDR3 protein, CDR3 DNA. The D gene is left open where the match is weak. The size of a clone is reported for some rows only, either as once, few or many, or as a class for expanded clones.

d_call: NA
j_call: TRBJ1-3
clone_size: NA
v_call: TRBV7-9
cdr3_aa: CASREGVLSGNTIYF
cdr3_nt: TGTGCCAGCAGGGAGGGGGTTTTGTCTGGAAACACCATATATTTT

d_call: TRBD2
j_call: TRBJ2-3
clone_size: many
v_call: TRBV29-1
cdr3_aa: CSARTSLGTDTQYF
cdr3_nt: TGCAGCGCCCGGACTAGTTTGGGCACAGATACGCAGTATTTT

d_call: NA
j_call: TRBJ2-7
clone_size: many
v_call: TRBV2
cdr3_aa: CASSDDWGVEQYF
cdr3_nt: TGTGCCAGCAGTGACGATTGGGGGGTCGAGCAGTACTTC

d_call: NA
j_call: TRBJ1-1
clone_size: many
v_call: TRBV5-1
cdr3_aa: CASSLSPSPSNTEAFF
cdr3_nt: TGCGCCAGCAGCTTGAGCCCTAGCCCCTCGAACACTGAAGCTTTCTTT

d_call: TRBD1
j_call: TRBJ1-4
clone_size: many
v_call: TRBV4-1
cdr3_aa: CASSPTGRDEKLFF
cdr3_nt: TGCGCCAGCAGCCCGACAGGGAGGGATGAAAAACTGTTTTTT

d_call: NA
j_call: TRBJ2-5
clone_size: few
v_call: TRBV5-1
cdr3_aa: CASSFGGVQYF
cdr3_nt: TGCGCCAGCAGCTTCGGGGGAGTCCAGTACTTC

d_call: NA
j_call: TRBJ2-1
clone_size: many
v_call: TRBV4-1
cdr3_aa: CASSPFVGAPSNEQFF
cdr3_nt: TGCGCCAGCAGCCCCTTTGTGGGAGCCCCGAGCAATGAGCAGTTCTTC

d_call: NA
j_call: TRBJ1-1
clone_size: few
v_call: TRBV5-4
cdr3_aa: CASSFFQVNTEAFF
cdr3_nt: TGTGCCAGCAGCTTCTTTCAGGTGAACACTGAAGCTTTCTTT

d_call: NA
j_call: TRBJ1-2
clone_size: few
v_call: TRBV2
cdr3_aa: CASTRTTANYGYTF
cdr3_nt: TGTGCCAGCACCCGCACGACGGCCAACTATGGCTACACCTTC

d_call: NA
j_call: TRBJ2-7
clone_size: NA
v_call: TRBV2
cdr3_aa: CASSEERFYYEQYF
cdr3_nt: TGTGCCAGCAGTGAAGAGAGGTTCTACTACGAGCAGTACTTC

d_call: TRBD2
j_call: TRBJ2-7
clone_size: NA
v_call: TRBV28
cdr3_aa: CASTTGAGGPYEQYF
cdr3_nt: TGTGCCAGCACTACTGGAGCGGGGGGGCCGTACGAGCAGTACTTC

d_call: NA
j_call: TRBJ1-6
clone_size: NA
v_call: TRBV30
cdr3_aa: CAWSVPPGTNSPLHF
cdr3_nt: TGTGCCTGGAGTGTACCCCCAGGGACCAATTCACCCCTCCACTTT

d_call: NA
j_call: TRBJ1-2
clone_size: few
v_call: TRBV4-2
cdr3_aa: CASSQDGRGDYGYTF
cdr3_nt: TGTGCCAGCAGCCAAGATGGCAGGGGAGACTATGGCTACACCTTC

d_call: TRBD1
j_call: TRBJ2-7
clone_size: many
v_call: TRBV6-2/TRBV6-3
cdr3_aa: CASSSGGGGSYEQYF
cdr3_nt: TGTGCCAGCAGCTCAGGGGGTGGGGGCTCCTACGAGCAGTACTTC

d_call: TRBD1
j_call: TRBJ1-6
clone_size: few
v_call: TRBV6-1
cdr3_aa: CASTTGQEYNSPLHF
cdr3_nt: TGTGCCAGCACCACCGGACAGGAATATAATTCACCCCTCCACTTT

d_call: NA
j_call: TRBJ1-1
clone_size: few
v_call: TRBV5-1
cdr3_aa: CASTRGPNTEAFF
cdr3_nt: TGCGCCAGCACCCGGGGCCCGAACACTGAAGCTTTCTTT

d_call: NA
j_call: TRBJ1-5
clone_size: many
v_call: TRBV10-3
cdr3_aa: CAISSQGEGSNQPQHF
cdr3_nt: TGTGCCATCAGCTCCCAGGGAGAGGGGAGCAATCAGCCCCAGCATTTT

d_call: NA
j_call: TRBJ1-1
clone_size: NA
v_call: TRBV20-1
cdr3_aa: CSAPRRGMNTEAFF
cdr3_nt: TGCAGTGCGCCCAGGCGGGGGATGAACACTGAAGCTTTCTTT

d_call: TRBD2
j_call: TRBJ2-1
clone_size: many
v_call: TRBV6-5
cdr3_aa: CASSYVYGGSYNEQFF
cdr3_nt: TGTGCCAGCAGTTACGTCTACGGGGGGTCCTACAATGAGCAGTTCTTC

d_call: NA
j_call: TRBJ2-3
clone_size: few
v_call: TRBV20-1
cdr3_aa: CSARTTPITDTQYF
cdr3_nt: TGCAGTGCGCGGACGACTCCAATTACAGATACGCAGTATTTT

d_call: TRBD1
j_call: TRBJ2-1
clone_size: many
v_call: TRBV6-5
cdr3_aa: CASRLSRQGNEQFF
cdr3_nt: TGTGCCAGCAGACTATCGCGACAGGGAAATGAGCAGTTCTTC

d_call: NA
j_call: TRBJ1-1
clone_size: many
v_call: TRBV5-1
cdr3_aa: CASKLGTPGTEAFF
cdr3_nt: TGCGCCAGCAAGCTTGGAACCCCGGGGACTGAAGCTTTCTTT

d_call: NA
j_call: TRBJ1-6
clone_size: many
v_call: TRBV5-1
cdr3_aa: CASSPGDAGEPLHF
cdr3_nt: TGCGCCAGCAGCCCCGGGGACGCCGGAGAACCCCTCCACTTT

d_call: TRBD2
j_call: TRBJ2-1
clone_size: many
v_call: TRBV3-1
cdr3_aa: CASSRPRGLAILDEQFF
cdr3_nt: TGTGCCAGCAGCCGACCAAGGGGACTAGCGATACTAGATGAGCAGTTCTTC

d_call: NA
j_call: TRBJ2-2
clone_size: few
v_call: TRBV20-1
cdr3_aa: CSAGPRGRNTGELFF
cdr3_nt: TGCAGTGCTGGGCCGAGGGGCCGGAACACCGGGGAGCTGTTTTTT

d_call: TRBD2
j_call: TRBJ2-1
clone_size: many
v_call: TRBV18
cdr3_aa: CASSPGLAGGLGEQFF
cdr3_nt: TGTGCCAGCTCCCCGGGACTAGCGGGGGGGCTCGGTGAGCAGTTCTTC

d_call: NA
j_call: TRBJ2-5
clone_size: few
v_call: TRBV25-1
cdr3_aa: CASSESGHQTGVF
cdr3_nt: TGTGCCAGCAGTGAATCCGGACACCAGACAGGCGTCTTC

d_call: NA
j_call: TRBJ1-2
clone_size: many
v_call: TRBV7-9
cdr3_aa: CASSLLQVPLDGYTF
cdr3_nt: TGTGCCAGCAGCCTCCTACAGGTCCCACTTGACGGCTACACCTTC

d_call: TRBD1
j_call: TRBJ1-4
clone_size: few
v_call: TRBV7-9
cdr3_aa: CASSPSGGRSEKLFF
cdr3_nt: TGTGCCAGCAGCCCCTCAGGGGGCAGGTCTGAAAAACTGTTTTTT

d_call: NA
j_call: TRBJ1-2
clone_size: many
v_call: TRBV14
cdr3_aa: CASSQEVAGLYGYTF
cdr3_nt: TGTGCCAGCAGCCAAGAAGTGGCAGGACTCTATGGCTACACCTTC

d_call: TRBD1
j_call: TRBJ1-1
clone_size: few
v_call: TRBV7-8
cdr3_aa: CASTLVARGGVMNTEAFF
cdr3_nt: TGTGCCAGCACCTTAGTTGCGAGAGGGGGCGTTATGAACACTGAAGCTTTCTTT

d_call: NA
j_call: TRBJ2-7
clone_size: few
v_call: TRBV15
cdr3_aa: CATSRVQGGPYEQYF
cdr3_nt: TGTGCCACCAGCAGAGTTCAAGGGGGACCCTACGAGCAGTACTTC

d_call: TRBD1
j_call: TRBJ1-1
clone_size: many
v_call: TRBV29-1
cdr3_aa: CSVETGGSTEAFF
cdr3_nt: TGCAGCGTAGAAACAGGGGGTAGCACTGAAGCTTTCTTT

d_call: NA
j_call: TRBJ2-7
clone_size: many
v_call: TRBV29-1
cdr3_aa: CSVVTGAYEQYF
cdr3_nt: TGCAGCGTTGTTACAGGAGCGTACGAGCAGTACTTC

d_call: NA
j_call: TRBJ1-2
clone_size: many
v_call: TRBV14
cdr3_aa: CASSPYRDYGYTF
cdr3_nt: TGTGCCAGCAGCCCGTATAGGGACTATGGCTACACCTTC

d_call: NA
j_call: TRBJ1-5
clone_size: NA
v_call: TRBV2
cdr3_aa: CASGREGREAQPQHF
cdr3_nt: TGTGCCAGTGGGAGAGAAGGGAGGGAGGCTCAGCCCCAGCATTTT

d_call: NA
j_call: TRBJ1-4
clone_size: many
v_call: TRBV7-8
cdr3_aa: CASSLEGEGGKLFF
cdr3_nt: TGTGCCAGCAGCTTAGAAGGGGAGGGGGGAAAACTGTTTTTT

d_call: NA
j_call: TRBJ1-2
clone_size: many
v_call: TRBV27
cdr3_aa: CASRRQDHGYTF
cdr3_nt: TGTGCCAGCAGGAGACAGGACCATGGCTACACCTTC

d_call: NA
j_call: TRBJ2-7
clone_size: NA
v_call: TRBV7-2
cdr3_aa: CASSRDKAYEQYF
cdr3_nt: TGTGCCAGCAGCCGGGACAAAGCCTACGAGCAGTACTTC

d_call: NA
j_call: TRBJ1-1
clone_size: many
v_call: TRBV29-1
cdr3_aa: CSVPRAPSNTEAFF
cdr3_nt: TGCAGCGTTCCCAGGGCCCCATCGAACACTGAAGCTTTCTTT

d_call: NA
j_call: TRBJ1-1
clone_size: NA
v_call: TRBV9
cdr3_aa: CASSLTQVNTEAFF
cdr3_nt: TGTGCCAGCAGCCTGACACAGGTGAACACTGAAGCTTTCTTT

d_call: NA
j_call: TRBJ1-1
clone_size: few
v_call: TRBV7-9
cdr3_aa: CASSLAPGNTEAFF
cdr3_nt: TGTGCCAGCAGCTTAGCCCCCGGGAACACTGAAGCTTTCTTT

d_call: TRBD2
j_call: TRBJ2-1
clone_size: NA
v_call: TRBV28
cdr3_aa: CASTRVAGAYEQFF
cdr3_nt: TGTGCCAGCACCAGGGTAGCGGGGGCCTATGAGCAGTTCTTC

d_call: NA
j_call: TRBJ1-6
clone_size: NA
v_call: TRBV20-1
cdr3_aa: CSARGMVQNSPLHF
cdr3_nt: TGCAGTGCTAGGGGTATGGTCCAAAATTCACCCCTCCACTTT

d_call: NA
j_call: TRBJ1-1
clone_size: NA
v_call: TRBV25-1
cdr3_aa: CASSDWTRRNTEAFF
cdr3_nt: TGTGCCAGCAGTGACTGGACAAGACGGAACACTGAAGCTTTCTTT

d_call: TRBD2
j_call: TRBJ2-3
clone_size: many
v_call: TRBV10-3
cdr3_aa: CAISEPGLAGAYTDTQYF
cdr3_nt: TGTGCCATCAGTGAGCCGGGACTAGCGGGGGCTTACACAGATACGCAGTATTTT

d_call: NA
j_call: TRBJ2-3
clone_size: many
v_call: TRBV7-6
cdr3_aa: CASSPRGTSTDTQYF
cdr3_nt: TGTGCCAGCAGCCCCCGGGGCACTAGCACAGATACGCAGTATTTT

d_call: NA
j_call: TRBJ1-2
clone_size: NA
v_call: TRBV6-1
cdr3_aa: CASSTTAHYGYTF
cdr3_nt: TGTGCCAGCAGTACAACAGCTCACTATGGCTACACCTTC

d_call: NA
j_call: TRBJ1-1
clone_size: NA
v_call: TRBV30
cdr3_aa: CAWSWGEGPSTAAFF
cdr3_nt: TGTGCCTGGAGTTGGGGGGAAGGCCCGAGTACTGCAGCTTTCTTT

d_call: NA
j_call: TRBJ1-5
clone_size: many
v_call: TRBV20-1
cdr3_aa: CSAAGVQPQHF
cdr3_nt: TGCAGTGCTGCAGGGGTTCAGCCCCAGCATTTT

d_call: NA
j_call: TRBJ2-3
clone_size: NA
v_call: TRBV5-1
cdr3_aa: CASSLYAGTDTQYF
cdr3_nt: TGCGCCAGCAGCTTGTACGCCGGCACAGATACGCAGTATTTT

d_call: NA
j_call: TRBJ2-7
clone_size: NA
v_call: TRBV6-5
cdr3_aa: CASSYSGPPYEQYF
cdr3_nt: TGTGCCAGCAGTTACTCGGGGCCGCCCTACGAGCAGTACTTC

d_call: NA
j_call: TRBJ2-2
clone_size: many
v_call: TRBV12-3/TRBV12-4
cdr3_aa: CASNVDLGGELFF
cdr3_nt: TGTGCCAGCAACGTCGACCTTGGCGGGGAGCTGTTTTTT

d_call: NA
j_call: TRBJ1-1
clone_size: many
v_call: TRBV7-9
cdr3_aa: CASSVRNTEAFF
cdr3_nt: TGTGCCAGCAGCGTCAGAAACACTGAAGCTTTCTTT

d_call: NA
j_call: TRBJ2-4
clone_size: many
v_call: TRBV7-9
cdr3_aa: CASRSDGAKNIQYF
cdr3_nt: TGTGCCAGCAGGTCGGACGGAGCCAAAAACATTCAGTACTTC

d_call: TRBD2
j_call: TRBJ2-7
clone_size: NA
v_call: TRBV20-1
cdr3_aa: CSARDASGTYEQYF
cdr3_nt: TGCAGTGCTAGAGATGCTAGCGGAACCTACGAGCAGTACTTC

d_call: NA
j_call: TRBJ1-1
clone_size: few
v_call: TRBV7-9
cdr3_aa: CASSPRPGRRKTEAFF
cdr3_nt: TGTGCCAGCAGCCCGCGACCGGGACGCCGAAAGACTGAAGCTTTCTTT

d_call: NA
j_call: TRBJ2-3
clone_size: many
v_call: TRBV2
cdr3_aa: CASSEAGRLDTQYF
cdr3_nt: TGTGCCAGCAGTGAAGCGGGGAGACTAGATACGCAGTATTTT

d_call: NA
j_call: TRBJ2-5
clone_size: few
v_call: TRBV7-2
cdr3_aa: CASSQTRETQYF
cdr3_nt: TGTGCCAGCAGCCAGACTAGGGAGACCCAGTACTTC

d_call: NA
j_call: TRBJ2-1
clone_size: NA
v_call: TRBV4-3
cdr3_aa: CASSRTSAASSYNEQFF
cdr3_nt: TGCGCCAGCAGCCGGACTTCGGCAGCGAGCTCCTACAATGAGCAGTTCTTC